Below, 17 T cell receptor beta chains from the same sample are listed, as sequenced in a study of CD8 T cells in ankylosing spondylitis (dated by TCRdb to between 2016 and 2019). Study-wide conclusions, independent of this receptor: Blood from ankylosing spondylitis patients appeared to be characterized by a TCR beta motif composed of about eight highly homologous amino acid variants.

These TCRs are of unknown antigen specificity. Libraries came from 5' RACE. TCRdb shows the sequencer as Illumina HiSeq 2500. TCRdb's own reprocessing of the public reads used fastp at Q25 and MiXCR and kept productive beta chains. A single entry per CDR3 protein holds the most common genes and DNA from its merged rows. This sample gives about 330,000 distinct CDR3 sequences in total; 7.5% to 9% of them show up just once. Roughly 14% of the sample rests with the top ten. Sample: blood, either unsorted or a sorted T cell fraction (not recorded which). The receptors were gathered from a male donor with ankylosing spondylitis.

This clonotype has a count of ten or more. This chain uses TRBV3-1 with TRBJ2-7; 11 bases are a match to TRBD2. CDR3 length: 14 residues. Germline V CDR1 and CDR2: LGHDT, YNNKEL (reference sequence). Germline trimming cut 6 bases from V and 4 bases from J; bases unmatched to any gene: 5. The CDR3 region is CASRLAGGDYEQYF. CDR3 in DNA: TGTGCCAGCAGGTTAGCGGGAGGGGATTACGAGCAGTACTTC.

CDR3 region: CASIPDPGGEAFF. As DNA, the CDR3 is TGTGCCAGCATCCCCGATCCGGGCGGTGAAGCTTTCTTT. The chain is built from TRBV6-1 and TRBJ1-1; D remains unclear. This CDR3 has 13 amino acids. Germline values: CDR1 MNHNS, CDR2 SASEGT. V lost 7 bases to trimming and J lost 7 bases, with 16 bases between them.

This clonotype was detected many times. This chain uses TRBV20-1 with TRBJ2-5; no reliable D call. Trimming removed 2 bases at V and 3 bases at J, with 7 bases between. Germline-derived CDR1 and CDR2 are DFQATT and SNEGSKA (reference sequence). CDR3 size: 12 residues. The CDR3 loop is CSARRSEETQYF. The CDR3 nucleotides are TGCAGTGCTAGAAGAAGTGAAGAGACCCAGTACTTC.

This clonotype was seen repeatedly, ten times or more. The junction departs from germline at one end; a sequencing error may be responsible. The chain links TRBV29-1 to TRBJ1-4, with a weak D call TRBD1 (5 bases). Germline CDR1 and CDR2: SQVTM and ANQGSEA. This CDR3 contains 13 residues. The CDR3, as DNA: TGCAGCGTTGGGGCAGGGACTAACGAAAAACTGTTTTTT. Its translation: CSVGAGTNEKLFF.

The CDR3 bases are TGTGCCAGCAGCTTAGCCCCAGGGACAGGGGGGAATGAGCAGTTCTTC. It codes for CASSLAPGTGGNEQFF. The chain combines TRBV7-6 with TRBJ2-1, with 11 bases aligning to TRBD1. Per the germline V gene, CDR1 is SGHVS and CDR2 is FNYEAQ. V trimming: 0 bases; J trimming: 7 bases; junction bases outside the gene matches: 5. This CDR3 is 16 amino acids long.

The sample holds a few counts of this clonotype. This rearrangement joins TRBV5-1 to TRBJ2-1; D unresolved. The CDR3 has 11 residues. The germline V gene encodes CDR1 SGHRS and CDR2 YFSETQ. Trimming took 6 bases from V and 5 from J, leaving 6 bases between them. CDR3 region: CASKFDNEQFF. The CDR3 coding sequence is TGCGCCAGCAAGTTCGACAATGAGCAGTTCTTC. Full variable domain (outside the CDR3, taken from reference TRBV5-1 and TRBJ2-1): KAGVTQTPRYLIKTRGQQVTLSCSPISGHRSVSWYQQTPGQGLQFLFEYFSETQRNKGNFPGRFSGRQFSNSRSEMNVSTLELGDSALYLCASKFDNEQFFGPGTRLTVL.

This clonotype has a handful of counts. The V gene is TRBV27, the J gene TRBJ2-7; D is uncertain. V was cut by 7 bases and J by 2 bases, with 9 bases left in between. From germline, CDR1 is MNHEY and CDR2 SMNVEV (reference sequence). CDR3 length: 12 amino acids. The chain's CDR3 is CASIGPAYEQYF. CDR3 coding DNA: TGTGCCAGCATAGGTCCTGCCTACGAGCAGTACTTC.

There are a few counts of this clonotype. DNA of the CDR3: TGTGCCAGCAGCTTAGAGTCCCATGGGGAACGGAACACTGAAGCTTTCTTT. This sequence encodes CASSLESHGERNTEAFF. The J gene is TRBJ1-1, the V gene TRBV7-9; D is unresolved. Germline V gene lookup returns CDR1 SEHNR and CDR2 FQNEAQ (reference sequence). Trimming stripped 1 base from V and 1 base from J, with 16 bases between. The CDR3 sequence is 17 residues long.

This clonotype was counted between two and nine times. The chain recombines TRBV19 with TRBJ1-1; possible D gene TRBD1, 6 bases. V lost 10 bases and J lost 2, with 20 bases in between. The germline V gene has CDR1 LNHDA and CDR2 SQIVND (reference sequence). The CDR3 extends over 15 amino acids. The CDR3 DNA is TGTGCCACCGGGCCAACGGGCAGGGGAAACACTGAAGCTTTCTTT. It specifies CATGPTGRGNTEAFF.

The V gene is TRBV9, the J gene TRBJ2-7; 10 nucleotides line up with TRBD1. CDR1 and CDR2 (germline): SGDLS, YYNGEE. The CDR3 is 15 amino acids. The J segment lost 7 bases and the V segment lost 2 bases, leaving 9 bases of the junction unmatched. CDR3 sequence: CASSVGQGPLGEQYF. The DNA for the CDR3 is TGTGCCAGCAGCGTGGGACAGGGGCCCCTTGGGGAGCAGTACTTC.

This clonotype appeared many times. This rearrangement joins TRBV12-3 or TRBV12-4 to TRBJ2-3, with D possibly TRBD2 on 5 matching bases. The CDR3 spans 15 residues. V was shortened by 3 bases and J by 0 bases, with 10 bases between the two germline ends. CDR3 DNA sequence: TGTGCCAGCAGTTTGGCAGCGGCTAGCACAGATACGCAGTATTTT. Protein product: CASSLAAASTDTQYF.

This clonotype has more than one count but fewer than ten. This chain connects TRBV6-1 to TRBJ2-7; 7 bases fit TRBD2. Germline V lookup: CDR1 MNHNS, CDR2 SASEGT. The CDR3 extends over 14 amino acids. J lost 2 bases, V lost 7 bases, and 8 bases had no gene match. The DNA for the CDR3 is TGTGCCAGCACTCGACAGCGGGATGCCTACGAGCAGTACTTC. Translated, it gives CASTRQRDAYEQYF.

Many counts were recorded for this clonotype. The gene calls are TRBV20-1 and TRBJ2-1; D unresolved. The CDR3 consists of 14 residues. V lost 6 bases to trimming and J lost 6 bases, with 18 bases between them. Germline V lookup: CDR1 DFQATT, CDR2 SNEGSKA (reference sequence). The CDR3 loop is CSAPQPGSLNEQFF. CDR3 bases: TGCAGTGCCCCACAACCCGGGTCCCTCAATGAGCAGTTCTTC.

There are many counts of this clonotype. This chain uses TRBV5-1 with TRBJ2-2, with TRBD2 matching 9 bases. Germline CDR1 and CDR2: SGHRS and YFSETQ. The CDR3 sequence is 14 residues long. The V and J ends lost 9 bases and 1 base, in that order; junction bases with no gene match: 4. The CDR3 spells CATQTSGNTGELFF. The CDR3 DNA sequence: TGCGCCACCCAGACTAGCGGGAACACCGGGGAGCTGTTTTTT.

This clonotype appeared a few times. This rearrangement joins TRBV20-1 to TRBJ1-2; TRBD1 matches 8 bases. The J segment lost 6 bases and the V segment lost 6 bases, leaving 6 bases of the junction unmatched. Germline CDR1 is DFQATT and CDR2 is SNEGSKA (reference sequence). CDR3 length: 12 residues. This CDR3 reads CSATQGGDGYTF. CDR3 coding DNA: TGCAGTGCCACACAGGGGGGGGATGGCTACACCTTC.

This clonotype was found a few times. The chain recombines TRBV9 with TRBJ2-1, with a possible D match to TRBD2 (6 bases). Trimming took 0 bases from V and 12 from J, leaving 10 bases between them. The germline CDR1 and CDR2 sequences are SGDLS and YYNGEE. The CDR3 has 12 amino acids. The CDR3 DNA reads as TGTGCCAGCAGCGTAGGCGGGGTTCCGCAGTTCTTC. Its translation: CASSVGGVPQFF.

This clonotype was seen at least ten times. V gene TRBV3-1 combines with J gene TRBJ2-2; no clear D gene. Trimming stripped 3 bases from V and 4 bases from J, with 3 bases between. The CDR3 extends over 12 amino acids. Germline V gene data show CDR1 as LGHDT and CDR2 as YNNKEL (reference sequence). The CDR3 coding sequence is TGTGCCAGCAGCCAGACCACCGGGGAGCTGTTTTTT. It encodes CASSQTTGELFF.